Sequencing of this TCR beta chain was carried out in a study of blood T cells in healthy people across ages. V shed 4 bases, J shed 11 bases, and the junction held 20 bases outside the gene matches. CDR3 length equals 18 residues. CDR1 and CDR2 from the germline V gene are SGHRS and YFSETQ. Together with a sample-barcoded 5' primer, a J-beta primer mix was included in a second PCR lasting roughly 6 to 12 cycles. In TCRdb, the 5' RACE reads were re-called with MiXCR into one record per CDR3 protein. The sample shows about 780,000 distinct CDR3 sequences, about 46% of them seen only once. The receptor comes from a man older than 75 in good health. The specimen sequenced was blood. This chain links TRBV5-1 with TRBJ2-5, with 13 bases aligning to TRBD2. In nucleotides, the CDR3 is TGCGCCAGCAGCGGCCATACCGGGACTAGCGGGAATTACAATGAGCAGTACTTC. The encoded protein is CASSGHTGTSGNYNEQYF.